The 25 T cell receptor beta chains below come from one sample, sequenced in a study of T cells in Graves' hyperthyroidism and ophthalmopathy. The source material, RNA transcripts, was used to amplify TCR beta CDR3 regions. The TCR CDR3 was amplified in a first-round RT-PCR using the HTBI primer set. Each CDR3 protein gets one entry after TCRdb re-called the multiplex PCR reads with MiXCR. The sample carries roughly 290,000 distinct CDR3 sequences, about 15% recorded once. The material sequenced was blood. The receptor source for this set is a woman in her sixties or seventies with Graves' ophthalmopathy.

The CDR3 here is CASSKAGTQETQYF. CDR3 nucleotide sequence: TGTGCCAGCTCAAAGGCAGGGACCCAGGAGACCCAGTACTTC. The chain uses TRBV18 and TRBJ2-5; possibly TRBD1 or TRBD2 for D (5 bases each). This CDR3 region has 14 residues. V lost 5 bases to trimming and J lost 5 bases, with 15 bases between them. Germline lookup yields CDR1 KGHSH and CDR2 LQKENI.

The J gene is TRBJ2-7, the V gene TRBV6-6; unclear D gene. Deletions cut 2 bases from V and 0 bases from J, with 11 bases between. CDR1 and CDR2 (germline): MNHNY, SVGAGI (reference sequence). This CDR3 contains 15 residues. The CDR3 sequence: CASSYAPQSSYEQYF. DNA of the CDR3: TGTGCCAGCAGTTACGCCCCCCAGAGCTCCTACGAGCAGTACTTC.

This clonotype was recorded many times. The genes are TRBV5-1 and TRBJ2-3; D ambiguous. CDR1 SGHRS and CDR2 YFSETQ come from the germline V gene. The CDR3 covers 13 residues. V lost 4 bases, J lost 5 bases, and 11 bases lay in between. This CDR3 reads CASSQEFRDTQYF. CDR3 nucleotides: TGCGCCAGCAGCCAGGAATTCCGAGATACGCAGTATTTT.

This clonotype was counted many times. V usage is TRBV6-1 and J usage is TRBJ1-1, with 9 bases fitting TRBD1. J lost 4 bases, V lost 10 bases, and 7 bases had no gene match. The CDR3 runs 13 residues. CDR1 is MNHNS and CDR2 is SASEGT in the germline V gene. The CDR3 DNA follows: TGTGCCAATTCGAGGGGACAGGGCACTGAAGCTTTCTTT. It yields the protein CANSRGQGTEAFF.

This clonotype was detected only once. The chain couples TRBV30 to TRBJ2-1, with D possibly matching TRBD2 (5 bases). The CDR3 is 14 residues long. Trimming shortened V by 0 bases and J by 3 bases, and 9 bases separated the two germline ends. Germline-derived CDR1 and CDR2 are GTSNPN and SVGIG (reference sequence). The CDR3 sequence is CAWSVLGSYNEQFF. The CDR3 bases are TGTGCCTGGAGTGTCCTAGGGAGCTACAATGAGCAGTTCTTC.

This clonotype appeared many times. The chain has TRBV7-9 and TRBJ2-1; D uncertain. Germline CDR1 SEHNR, CDR2 FQNEAQ (reference sequence). The CDR3 covers 13 residues. V lost 6 bases and J lost 6, with 12 bases in between. Written as DNA, the CDR3 is TGTGCCAGCAGATATACAGCTTCCAATGAGCAGTTCTTC. As protein: CASRYTASNEQFF.

This clonotype was counted at least ten times. The chain is built from TRBV27 and TRBJ2-3; D gene unclear. The V and J ends lost 1 base and 2 bases respectively, with 7 bases between them. CDR3 length: 14 amino acids. Looked up from germline, CDR1 is MNHEY and CDR2 is SMNVEV (reference sequence). The CDR3 nucleotides are TGTGCCAGCAGTTTATTGGACCACACAGATACGCAGTATTTT. It yields the protein CASSLLDHTDTQYF.

This clonotype was seen more than once but under ten times. The V call is TRBV7-9, the J call TRBJ1-1; 11 bases align to TRBD1. From germline, CDR1 is SEHNR and CDR2 FQNEAQ (reference sequence). J gave up 4 bases and V 6 bases, and 13 bases lay outside the gene matches. The CDR3 runs to 17 residues. The DNA for the CDR3 is TGTGCCAGCAGACCTTACGGGACAGGGGGAGATGGCACTGAAGCTTTCTTT. This codes for CASRPYGTGGDGTEAFF. The variable domain in full, with the rest retrieved from reference TRBV7-9 and TRBJ1-1, is DTGVSQNPRHKITKRGQNVTFRCDPISEHNRLYWYRQTLGQGPEFLTYFQNEAQLEKSRLLSDRFSAERPKGSFSTLEIQRTEQGDSAMYLCASRPYGTGGDGTEAFFGQGTRLTVV.

In this sample, this clonotype turned up many times. V and J are TRBV27 and TRBJ1-1, with 7 bases that match TRBD1. Germline V gives CDR1 MNHEY, CDR2 SMNVEV (reference sequence). The V and J ends lost 7 bases and 4 bases, in that order; junction bases with no gene match: 15. This CDR3 has 16 residues. CDR3 region: CASNVQGSPLGTEAFF. As DNA, the CDR3 is TGTGCCAGCAACGTACAGGGGAGCCCTTTGGGCACTGAAGCTTTCTTT.

This clonotype was seen repeatedly, ten times or more. The chain uses TRBV18 and TRBJ1-3; D uncertain. Trimming removed 5 bases at V and 2 bases at J, with 7 bases between. Germline CDR1 is KGHSH and CDR2 is LQKENI. The CDR3 is made up of 13 amino acids. This chain's CDR3 is CASSGEPGNTIYF. The CDR3 DNA follows: TGTGCCAGCTCAGGGGAACCTGGAAACACCATATATTTT.

This clonotype was picked up a small number of times. The chain has TRBV27 and TRBJ2-4; D not certain. This CDR3 has 16 amino acids. Germline-derived CDR1 and CDR2 are MNHEY and SMNVEV (reference sequence). V lost 4 bases, J lost 0 bases, and 13 bases lay in between. The CDR3 protein is CASSSLTLLAKNIQYF. DNA of the CDR3: TGTGCCAGCAGTTCCCTGACGTTACTAGCCAAAAACATTCAGTACTTC.

In this sample, this clonotype turned up many times. The chain combines TRBV6-1 with TRBJ2-7; D uncertain. V lost 3 bases and J lost 1, with 7 bases in between. Germline CDR1 MNHNS, CDR2 SASEGT. The CDR3 spans 13 residues. The chain's CDR3 is CASSEVRSYEQYF. The CDR3 DNA follows: TGTGCCAGCAGTGAGGTCAGATCCTACGAGCAGTACTTC.

This clonotype was observed at least ten times. The chain employs TRBV11-2 and TRBJ2-3; D perhaps matches TRBD2 (5 bases). The CDR3 totals 17 residues. Trimming removed 0 bases at V and 1 base at J, with 14 bases between. The germline CDR1 and CDR2 sequences are SGHAT and FQNNGV. Here the CDR3 DNA reads TGTGCCAGCAGCTTAGATTCTCCCCCCGGGGGCACAGATACGCAGTATTTT. Its protein is CASSLDSPPGGTDTQYF.

The chain carries TRBV30 and TRBJ1-2, with a tentative D call TRBD1 (5 bases). The CDR3 runs 13 residues. V was clipped by 4 bases and J by 7 bases, with 16 bases between them. The germline V gene encodes CDR1 GTSNPN and CDR2 SVGIG (reference sequence). DNA of the CDR3: TGTGCCTGGAAAAGGGGACTTACGGGTGGCTACACCTTC. Amino acid sequence: CAWKRGLTGGYTF.

This clonotype occurred many times. The rearrangement joins TRBV5-1 to TRBJ1-2, with TRBD1 matching over 7 bases. The J segment lost 14 bases and the V segment lost 5 bases, leaving 15 bases of the junction unmatched. The CDR3 contains 13 residues. The germline gives CDR1 SGHRS, CDR2 YFSETQ. The CDR3 is CASRPGTDGVETF. CDR3 coding DNA: TGCGCCAGCAGGCCCGGGACAGACGGGGTCGAGACCTTC.

Many counts were recorded for this clonotype. This chain joins TRBV7-8 and TRBJ2-7, with D possibly matching TRBD1 (6 bases). The V gene's germline CDR1 is SGHVS and CDR2 FQNEAQ. The CDR3 length is 12 residues. The ends were cut back, 6 bases at V and 6 bases at J, with 12 bases in the middle. CDR3 DNA: TGTGCCAGCAGTTCACAGGGTCCCGAGCAGTACTTC. Its translation: CASSSQGPEQYF.

This clonotype showed up many times. The J gene is TRBJ2-7, the V gene TRBV27, with D possibly matching TRBD2 (5 bases). Germline values: CDR1 MNHEY, CDR2 SMNVEV (reference sequence). The V end lost 6 bases, the J end lost 4 bases, and 22 bases lay between the germline ends. This CDR3 comprises 16 residues. As DNA, the CDR3 is TGTGCCAGCAGGGAAACGGCGGGCAACGTAGCGTACGAGCAGTACTTC. Translating it yields CASRETAGNVAYEQYF.

This clonotype has at least ten counts. DNA for the CDR3: TGTGCCAGCAGCTTAGGGACTAGAGGAGATACGCAGTATTTT. Translation: CASSLGTRGDTQYF. The rearrangement links TRBV7-9 to TRBJ2-3, with TRBD2 identical over 7 bases. The length of the CDR3 is 14 residues. Germline V gene sequence: CDR1 SEHNR, CDR2 FQNEAQ (reference sequence). The trim removed 1 base at V and 5 bases at J, leaving 3 bases unmatched.

In its sample, this clonotype was seen many times. The chain is built from TRBV12-3 or TRBV12-4 and TRBJ2-1; 10 nucleotides match TRBD2. Germline trimming cut 3 bases from V and 4 bases from J; bases unmatched to any gene: 9. CDR3 length: 17 residues. CDR3 sequence reads: CASSFLASGSSYNEQFF. The CDR3 region has the DNA TGTGCCAGCAGTTTTTTGGCTAGCGGGAGTTCTTACAATGAGCAGTTCTTC.

This clonotype showed up just a few times. The chain couples TRBV4-3 to TRBJ2-7, with 7 nucleotides matching TRBD1. This CDR3 region has 20 residues. V shed 0 bases and J 6 bases; nucleotides not matched to a gene: 23. CDR1 is LGHNA, CDR2 YSLEER, per germline. The chain's CDR3 is CASSQDPPETGAARTSEQYF. The DNA of the CDR3 is TGCGCCAGCAGCCAAGATCCCCCGGAAACAGGGGCCGCTCGTACTAGCGAGCAGTACTTC.

This clonotype came up many times. This chain joins TRBV11-2 and TRBJ2-3, with 10 bases matching TRBD1. The trim removed 5 bases at V and 0 bases at J, leaving 8 bases unmatched. The CDR3 spans 17 residues. In germline, CDR1 is SGHAT, CDR2 FQNNGV. CDR3: CASSKGTGVFSTDTQYF. The CDR3 nucleotides are TGTGCCAGCAGCAAAGGGACAGGGGTTTTTAGCACAGATACGCAGTATTTT.

This clonotype showed up just once. A much larger clone differs from this one at a single base, so this may be a read error. The chain carries TRBV3-1 and TRBJ2-5, with D possibly called TRBD1 or TRBD2 (6 bases each). Deletions cut 2 bases from V and 4 bases from J, with 14 bases between. Germline values: CDR1 LGHDT, CDR2 YNNKEL (reference sequence). The CDR3 is made up of 15 amino acids. CDR3 sequence: CASSQSGGVGETQYF. For the CDR3, the DNA is TGTGCCAGCAGCCAATCCGGGGGCGTAGGAGAGACCCAGTACTTC.

This sequence joins TRBV6-1 and TRBJ2-7, with D perhaps matching TRBD2 (6 bases). The CDR3 has 14 residues. V shed 5 bases and J shed 5 bases, with 16 bases lying between them. The V gene's germline CDR1 is MNHNS and CDR2 SASEGT. In nucleotides, the CDR3 is TGTGCCAGCAGTCGTTGGGACTCCCTCCACGAGCAGTACTTC. It codes for CASSRWDSLHEQYF.

This chain joins TRBV2 and TRBJ2-5; 9 positions match TRBD1. Germline lookup yields CDR1 SNHLY and CDR2 FYNNEI. The V gene end was trimmed by 5 bases and the J gene end by 5 bases; junction bases not matched to a gene: 6. This CDR3 spans 14 amino acids. CDR3 in amino acids: CASSFTGGSETQYF. Written as DNA, the CDR3 is TGTGCCAGCAGTTTTACAGGGGGCTCCGAGACCCAGTACTTC.

V is TRBV11-2 and J is TRBJ2-7; the D is unclear. The V gene's germline CDR1 is SGHAT and CDR2 FQNNGV. CDR3 length: 14 amino acids. With 7 bases removed from V and 2 bases from J, the gap between germline ends came to 15 bases. The CDR3 protein is CASTDHVLAYEQYF. The DNA of the CDR3 is TGTGCCAGCACCGACCACGTCTTGGCCTACGAGCAGTACTTC.